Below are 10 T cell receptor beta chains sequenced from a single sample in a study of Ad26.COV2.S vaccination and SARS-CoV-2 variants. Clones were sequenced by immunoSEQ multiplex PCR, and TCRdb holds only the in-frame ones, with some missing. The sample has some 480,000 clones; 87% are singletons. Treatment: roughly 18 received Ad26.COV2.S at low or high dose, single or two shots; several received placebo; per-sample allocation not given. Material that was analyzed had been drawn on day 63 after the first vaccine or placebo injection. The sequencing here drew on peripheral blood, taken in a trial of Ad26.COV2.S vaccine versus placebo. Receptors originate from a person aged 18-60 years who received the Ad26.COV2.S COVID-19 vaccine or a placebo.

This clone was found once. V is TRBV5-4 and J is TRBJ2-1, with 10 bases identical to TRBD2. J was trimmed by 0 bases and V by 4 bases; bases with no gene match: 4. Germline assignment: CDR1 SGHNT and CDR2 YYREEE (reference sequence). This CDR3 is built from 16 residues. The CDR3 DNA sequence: TGTGCCAGCAGCCCTGGACTAGCGGCCTCCTACAATGAGCAGTTCTTC. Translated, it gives CASSPGLAASYNEQFF. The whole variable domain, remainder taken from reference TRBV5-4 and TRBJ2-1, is ETGVTQSPTHLIKTRGQQVTLRCSSQSGHNTVSWYQQALGQGPQFIFQYYREEENGRGNFPPRFSGLQFPNYSSELNVNALELDDSALYLCASSPGLAASYNEQFFGPGTRLTVL.

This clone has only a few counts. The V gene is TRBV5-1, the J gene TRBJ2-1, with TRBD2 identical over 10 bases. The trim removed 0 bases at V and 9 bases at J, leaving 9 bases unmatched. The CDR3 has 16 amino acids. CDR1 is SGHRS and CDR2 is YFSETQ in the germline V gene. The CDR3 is CASSLVSSGRGGEQFF. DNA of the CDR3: TGCGCCAGCAGCTTGGTATCTAGCGGGAGAGGGGGTGAGCAGTTCTTC.

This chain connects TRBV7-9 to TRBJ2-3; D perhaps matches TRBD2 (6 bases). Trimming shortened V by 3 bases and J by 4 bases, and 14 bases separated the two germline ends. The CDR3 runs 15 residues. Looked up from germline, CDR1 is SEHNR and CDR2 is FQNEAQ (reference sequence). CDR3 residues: CASSFRRGSADTQYF. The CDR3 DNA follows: TGTGCCAGCAGCTTTAGACGGGGGTCGGCAGATACGCAGTATTTT.

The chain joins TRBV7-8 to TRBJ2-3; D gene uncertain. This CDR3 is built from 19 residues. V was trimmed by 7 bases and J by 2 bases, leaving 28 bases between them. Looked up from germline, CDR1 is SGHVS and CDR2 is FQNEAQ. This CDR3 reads CASNHARLGSLRHTDTQYF. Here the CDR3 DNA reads TGTGCCAGCAATCACGCCCGATTGGGCAGCCTTCGACACACAGATACGCAGTATTTT.

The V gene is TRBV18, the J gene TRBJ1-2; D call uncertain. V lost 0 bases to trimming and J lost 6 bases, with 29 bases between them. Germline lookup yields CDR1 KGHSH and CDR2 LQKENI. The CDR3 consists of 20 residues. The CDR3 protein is CASSPPFLYSDFRSRDGYTF. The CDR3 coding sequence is TGTGCCAGCTCACCACCTTTTCTCTATTCGGACTTTCGGAGCCGAGATGGCTACACCTTC.

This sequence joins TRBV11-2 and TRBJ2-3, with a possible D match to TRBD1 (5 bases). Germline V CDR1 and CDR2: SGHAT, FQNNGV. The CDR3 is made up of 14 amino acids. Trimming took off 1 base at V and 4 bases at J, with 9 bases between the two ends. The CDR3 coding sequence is TGTGCCAGCAGCTTAGCAGGGTACGCAGATACGCAGTATTTT. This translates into CASSLAGYADTQYF.

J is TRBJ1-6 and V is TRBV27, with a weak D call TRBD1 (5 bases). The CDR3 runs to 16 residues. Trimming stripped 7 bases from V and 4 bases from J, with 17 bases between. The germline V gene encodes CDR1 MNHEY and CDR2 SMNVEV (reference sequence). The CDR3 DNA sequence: TGTGCCAGCACCCAAAGCGGGGCCCAGTATAATTCACCCCTCCACTTT. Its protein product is CASTQSGAQYNSPLHF.

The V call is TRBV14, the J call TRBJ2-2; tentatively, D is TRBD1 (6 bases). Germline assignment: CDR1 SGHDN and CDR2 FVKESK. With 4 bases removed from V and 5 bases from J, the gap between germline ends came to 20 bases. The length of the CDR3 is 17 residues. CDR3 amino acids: CASSPTKTTGRTGELFF. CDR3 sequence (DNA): TGTGCCAGCAGCCCAACCAAAACAACAGGGCGGACCGGGGAGCTGTTTTTT.

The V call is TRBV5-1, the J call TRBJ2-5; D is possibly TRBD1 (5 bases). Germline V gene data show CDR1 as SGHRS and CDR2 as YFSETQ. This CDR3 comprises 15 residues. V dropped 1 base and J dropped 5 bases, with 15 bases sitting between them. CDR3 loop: CASSLLPQVGETQYF. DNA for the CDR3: TGCGCCAGCAGCTTGTTACCACAGGTCGGCGAGACCCAGTACTTC. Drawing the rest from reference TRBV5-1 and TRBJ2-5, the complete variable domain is KAGVTQTPRYLIKTRGQQVTLSCSPISGHRSVSWYQQTPGQGLQFLFEYFSETQRNKGNFPGRFSGRQFSNSRSEMNVSTLELGDSALYLCASSLLPQVGETQYFGPGTRLLVL.

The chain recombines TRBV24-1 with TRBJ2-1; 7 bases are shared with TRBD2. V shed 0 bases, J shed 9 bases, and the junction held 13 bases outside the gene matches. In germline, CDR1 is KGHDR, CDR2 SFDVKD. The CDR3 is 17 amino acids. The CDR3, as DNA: TGTGCCACCAGTGATTTGATTGCGGGAGTATTAGGCGGTGAGCAGTTCTTC. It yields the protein CATSDLIAGVLGGEQFF.